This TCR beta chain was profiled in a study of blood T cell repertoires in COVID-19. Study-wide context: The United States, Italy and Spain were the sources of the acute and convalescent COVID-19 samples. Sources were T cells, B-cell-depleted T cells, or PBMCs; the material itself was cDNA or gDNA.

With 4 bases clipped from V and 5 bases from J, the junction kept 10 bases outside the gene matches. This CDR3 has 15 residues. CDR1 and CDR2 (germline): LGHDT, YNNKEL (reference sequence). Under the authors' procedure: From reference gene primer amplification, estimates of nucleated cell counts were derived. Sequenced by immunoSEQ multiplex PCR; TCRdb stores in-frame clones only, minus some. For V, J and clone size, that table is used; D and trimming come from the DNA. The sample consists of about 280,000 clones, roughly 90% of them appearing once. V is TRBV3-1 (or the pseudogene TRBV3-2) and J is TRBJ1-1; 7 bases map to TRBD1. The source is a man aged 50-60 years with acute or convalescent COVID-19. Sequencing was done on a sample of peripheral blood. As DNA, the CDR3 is TGTGCCAGCAGCCCAATTACAGGGGAGGTAACTGAAGCTTTCTTT. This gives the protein CASSPITGEVTEAFF.